This TCR beta chain was profiled in a study of shared clonotypes between healthy human individuals. A CD45RA+ naive subset and a CD45RA-negative memory subset were split from CD4+ cells. Germline V gives CDR1 GTSNPN, CDR2 SVGIG (reference sequence). The CDR3 consists of 11 residues. V lost 5 bases and J 7 bases, leaving 11 bases between the germline ends. Assay: immunoSEQ multiplex PCR; the TCRdb copy retains only in-frame clones and omits some. The sample consists of 950,000 to 1,100,000 clones, around four fifths of them appearing once. Material for sequencing was memory CD4+ T cells sorted from blood. The subset here: CD45RA-negative fraction. The rearrangement links TRBV30 to TRBJ1-2; D is possibly TRBD1 (5 bases). This TCR was recovered from a man between 18 and 29 years old in good health. CDR3 nucleotide sequence: TGTGCCTGGCGGGGCCGGAGTGGCTACACCTTC. This encodes CAWRGRSGYTF. The variable domain in full, completed from reference TRBV30 and TRBJ1-2, reads SQTIHQWPATLVQPVGSPLSLECTVEGTSNPNLYWYRQAAGRGLQLLFYSVGIGQISSEVPQNLSASRPQDRQFILSSKKLLLSDSGFYLCAWRGRSGYTFGSGTRLTVV.